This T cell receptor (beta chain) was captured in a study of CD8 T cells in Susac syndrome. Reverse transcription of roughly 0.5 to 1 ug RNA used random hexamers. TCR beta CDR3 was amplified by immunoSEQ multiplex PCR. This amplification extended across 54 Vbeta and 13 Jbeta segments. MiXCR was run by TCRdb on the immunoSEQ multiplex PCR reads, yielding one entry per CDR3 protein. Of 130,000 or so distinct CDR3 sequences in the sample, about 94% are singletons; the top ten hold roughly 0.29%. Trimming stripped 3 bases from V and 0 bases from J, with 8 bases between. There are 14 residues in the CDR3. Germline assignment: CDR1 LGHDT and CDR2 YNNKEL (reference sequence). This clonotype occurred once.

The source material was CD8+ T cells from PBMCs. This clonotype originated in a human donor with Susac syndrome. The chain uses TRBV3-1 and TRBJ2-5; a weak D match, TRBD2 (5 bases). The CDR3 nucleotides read TGTGCCAGCAGCCACTTCGGGGACCAAGAGACCCAGTACTTC. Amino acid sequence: CASSHFGDQETQYF.